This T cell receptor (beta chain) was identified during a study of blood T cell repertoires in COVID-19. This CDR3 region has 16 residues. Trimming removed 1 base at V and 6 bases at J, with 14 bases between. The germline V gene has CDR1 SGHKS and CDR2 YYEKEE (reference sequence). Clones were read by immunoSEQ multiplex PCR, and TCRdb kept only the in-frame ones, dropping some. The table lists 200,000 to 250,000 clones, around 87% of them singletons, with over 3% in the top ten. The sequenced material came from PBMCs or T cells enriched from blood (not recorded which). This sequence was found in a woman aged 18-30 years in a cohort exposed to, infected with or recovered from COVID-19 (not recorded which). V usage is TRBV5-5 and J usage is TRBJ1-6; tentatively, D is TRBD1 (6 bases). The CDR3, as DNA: TGTGCCAGCAGCTTGTCTCCAGGGGTATCTAATTCACCCCTCCACTTT. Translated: CASSLSPGVSNSPLHF. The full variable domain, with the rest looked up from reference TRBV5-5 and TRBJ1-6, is DAGVTQSPTHLIKTRGQQVTLRCSPISGHKSVSWYQQVLGQGPQFIFQYYEKEERGRGNFPDRFSARQFPNYSSELNVNALLLGDSALYLCASSLSPGVSNSPLHFGNGTRLTVT.